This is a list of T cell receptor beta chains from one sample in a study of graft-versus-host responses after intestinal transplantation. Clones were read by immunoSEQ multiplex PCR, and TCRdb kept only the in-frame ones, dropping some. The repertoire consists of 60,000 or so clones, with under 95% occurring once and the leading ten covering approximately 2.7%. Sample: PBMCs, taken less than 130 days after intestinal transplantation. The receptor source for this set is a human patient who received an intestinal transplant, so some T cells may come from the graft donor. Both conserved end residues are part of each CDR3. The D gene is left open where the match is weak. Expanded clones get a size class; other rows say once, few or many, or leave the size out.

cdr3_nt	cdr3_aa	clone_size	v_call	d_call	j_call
TGTGCCATCGCCCCGGTTCTTAACTATGGCTACACCTTC	CAIAPVLNYGYTF	few	TRBV10-3	-	TRBJ1-2
TGTGCCAGCAGTTACACGGGCTCACAAGAGACCCAGTACTTC	CASSYTGSQETQYF	-	TRBV6-5	-	TRBJ2-5
TGCGCCAGCAGCTTGTCTCCACAGATGAACACTGAAGCTTTCTTT	CASSLSPQMNTEAFF	-	TRBV5-1	-	TRBJ1-1
TGTGCCAGCAGCGTAGAACAGGGGGGATCACCCCTCCACTTT	CASSVEQGGSPLHF	-	TRBV9	TRBD1	TRBJ1-6
TGTGCCAGCAGCTTTGCAGTGGCGAACCAAGAGACCCAGTACTTC	CASSFAVANQETQYF	-	TRBV7-2	-	TRBJ2-5
TGCAGCGGGGAGACATACGACACTGAAGCTTTCTTT	CSGETYDTEAFF	-	TRBV29-1	-	TRBJ1-1
TGTGCCAGTAGTCCCGGGACAGGGCTTAACTATGGCTACACCTTC	CASSPGTGLNYGYTF	-	TRBV19	TRBD1	TRBJ1-2
TGTGCCAGTAAGACGTTGAACACTGAAGCTTTCTTT	CASKTLNTEAFF	-	TRBV19	-	TRBJ1-1
TGTGCCAGCAGCTTGCGGGGGGGGCCGGTCGAGCAGTACTTC	CASSLRGGPVEQYF	-	TRBV5-5	TRBD2	TRBJ2-7
TGCGCCAGCAGCTTGGCCGGGGGTCAAGAGACCCAGTACTTC	CASSLAGGQETQYF	few	TRBV5-1	-	TRBJ2-5
TGTGCCAGCAGTTTGGACCCCGGGACAGGGGCTTACCAGCCCCAGCATTTT	CASSLDPGTGAYQPQHF	-	TRBV28	TRBD1	TRBJ1-5
TGTGCCAGCTCCAAATCCAGCTCCGATGAGCAGTTCTTC	CASSKSSSDEQFF	-	TRBV5-5	-	TRBJ2-1
TGTGCCAGCAGCAACCCGGGACTGCAGCGGACCCAGTACTTC	CASSNPGLQRTQYF	-	TRBV21-1	-	TRBJ2-5
TGCGCCAGCAGTGAGAGGGACAATGAGCAGTTCTTC	CASSERDNEQFF	-	TRBV10-1	-	TRBJ2-1
TGTGCCAGCAGTGAAGCGCAGACAAATCAGCCCCAGCATTTT	CASSEAQTNQPQHF	-	TRBV6-1	-	TRBJ1-5
TGTGCCAGCTCACCACCGGGGTCAGGCAATCAGCCCCAGCATTTT	CASSPPGSGNQPQHF	-	TRBV18	-	TRBJ1-5
TGTGCCAGCAGCCCCCTAGCGGGTAGCTCCTACGAGCAGTACTTC	CASSPLAGSSYEQYF	-	TRBV13	TRBD2	TRBJ2-7
TGTGCCAGCAGCTTACGGAGGGACGAGCAGTACTTC	CASSLRRDEQYF	-	TRBV13	-	TRBJ2-7
TGCGCCAGCAGCCCGGGGGCTGGGGATGAAAAACTGTTTTTT	CASSPGAGDEKLFF	once	TRBV5-1	-	TRBJ1-4
TGTGCCAGCAGTTACCGGACATTTAGCAATCAGCCCCAGCATTTT	CASSYRTFSNQPQHF	-	TRBV6-6	-	TRBJ1-5
TGTGCCAGCTCACCGACAGGGGTGGCCTCTGGGGCCAACGTCCTGACTTTC	CASSPTGVASGANVLTF	-	TRBV18	TRBD1	TRBJ2-6